These 17 T cell receptor beta chains came from one sample sequenced in a study of metastatic and nonmetastatic thyroid tumors. Ahead of thyroid surgery, no patient had received treatment of any kind. TCRdb ran MiXCR on the PCR reads. This sample has about 70,000 clones, with more than 15% found just once. Sequenced material: blood. Receptors were obtained from a female donor with papillary thyroid cancer or a benign thyroid nodule (not recorded which). Some clones in this sample may be carry-over from other donors' samples.

The chain is built from TRBV5-1 and TRBJ1-1; D ambiguous. Germline V lookup: CDR1 SGHRS, CDR2 YFSETQ. Between the trimmed V and J ends, which lost 0 bases and 1 base, there was a span of 10 bases. The CDR3 runs 15 residues. CDR3 bases: TGCGCCAGCAGCTTGGTCCAGGAGGGGAACACTGAAGCTTTCTTT. Encoded protein: CASSLVQEGNTEAFF. Full variable domain (remainder filled in from reference TRBV5-1 and TRBJ1-1): KAGVTQTPRYLIKTRGQQVTLSCSPISGHRSVSWYQQTPGQGLQFLFEYFSETQRNKGNFPGRFSGRQFSNSRSEMNVSTLELGDSALYLCASSLVQEGNTEAFFGQGTRLTVV.

The genes are TRBV30 and TRBJ1-5; no reliable D call. Germline lookup yields CDR1 GTSNPN and CDR2 SVGIG (reference sequence). The CDR3 is 13 amino acids. V was pared by 0 bases and J by 5 bases, with 8 bases between. The DNA of the CDR3 is TGTGCCTGGAGTGTTGGGGTGGATCAGCCCCAGCATTTT. Amino acids: CAWSVGVDQPQHF.

For this clone: An end of the junction differs from the germline gene, which may be a read error. V and J are TRBV5-1 and TRBJ2-3; D is unclear. Germline CDR1 and CDR2: SGHRS and YFSETQ. CDR3 length: 12 residues. CDR3 DNA sequence: TGCGCCAGCAGCTCTACACACAGATATGCAGTATTT. It yields the protein CASSSTHRYAVF.

This clone has at least ten counts. This chain joins TRBV15 and TRBJ2-2, with 10 bases aligning to TRBD1. Looked up from germline, CDR1 is LNHNV and CDR2 is YYDKDF (reference sequence). CDR3 length: 17 residues. V was clipped by 3 bases and J by 1 base; unmatched bases: 5. CDR3 amino acids: CATSSSWTGGNTGELFF. The CDR3 coding sequence is TGTGCCACCAGCAGCTCCTGGACAGGGGGGAACACCGGGGAGCTGTTTTTT.

The chain has TRBV5-1 and TRBJ2-3, with 9 bases aligning to TRBD2. Unmatched junction bases numbered 8, after V lost 3 bases and J lost 0 bases. This CDR3 is 17 amino acids long. Per the germline V gene, CDR1 is SGHRS and CDR2 is YFSETQ. The CDR3 here is CASSSMPTSGSTDTQYF. The CDR3 DNA is TGCGCCAGCAGCTCCATGCCCACTAGCGGGAGCACAGATACGCAGTATTTT.

About this clone: This may arise from a read error, as a much more abundant clone is one base away. This is likely a read error, given that the CDR3 carries no conserved phenylalanine or tryptophan at its end. No DNA is shown, since the ends of the CDR3 on it are uncertain; the CDR3 is the one TCRdb lists. The chain links TRBV6-1 to TRBJ1-6. CDR1 is MNHNS and CDR2 is SASEGT in the germline V gene. Both ends counted, the CDR3 spans 14 residues. The CDR3 region is CASSRDGNNSPIHL.

A few counts support this clone. V gene TRBV2 combines with J gene TRBJ1-2; D gene unclear. The V gene lost 1 base and the J gene lost 4 bases, with 10 bases spanning the gap. CDR3 length equals 14 residues. Germline V gene lookup returns CDR1 SNHLY and CDR2 FYNNEI. DNA of the CDR3: TGTGCCAGCAGTGAAGACGGACCGCTCTATGGCTACACCTTC. This translates into CASSEDGPLYGYTF.

This clone was seen more than once but under ten times. CDR3 bases: TGTGCCAGCAGTTACTCGGGGACAGGGGGCCATCAGCCCCAGCATTTT. Translating gives CASSYSGTGGHQPQHF. V and J are TRBV6-6 and TRBJ1-5; TRBD1 matches at 12 bases. Trimming at V came to 0 bases and at J to 5 bases, leaving 2 bases not matched to a gene. The CDR3 totals 16 residues. Germline CDR1 reads MNHNY; CDR2 reads SVGAGI (reference sequence).

This clone was counted many times. The DNA for the CDR3 is TGTGCCTGGGGACGGTCGAACACTGAAGCTTTCTTT. Translation: CAWGRSNTEAFF. This chain joins TRBV30 and TRBJ1-1; no definite D call. This CDR3 is built from 12 residues. The ends were cut back, 5 bases at V and 1 base at J, with 8 bases in the middle. Per germline, CDR1 GTSNPN and CDR2 SVGIG (reference sequence).

Only a few counts were recorded for this clone. This rearrangement joins TRBV12-3 or TRBV12-4 to TRBJ2-5; D might be TRBD2 (6 bases). CDR3 size: 15 residues. V was trimmed by 8 bases and J by 4 bases, leaving 20 bases between them. The CDR3 sequence: CASWGERWGSETQYF. The CDR3 coding sequence is TGTGCCAGCTGGGGGGAGCGGTGGGGCTCAGAGACCCAGTACTTC.

Regarding this clone: The junction differs from germline at one of its ends, possibly a read error. V and J are TRBV7-8 and TRBJ1-5, with a possible D match to TRBD1 (6 bases). The germline gives CDR1 SGHVS, CDR2 FQNEAQ. There are 16 residues in the CDR3. CDR3 region: CASRLVGGISNRPQHF. CDR3 nucleotide sequence: TGTGCCAGCAGATTAGTGGGGGGCATAAGCAATCGGCCCCAGCATTTT.

The rearrangement joins TRBV20-1 to TRBJ2-5; D may be TRBD2 (6 bases). The CDR3 has 13 amino acids. Germline CDR1 reads DFQATT; CDR2 reads SNEGSKA (reference sequence). V was clipped by 3 bases and J by 5 bases, with 13 bases between them. CDR3 sequence: CSASVGSGETQYF. The CDR3 DNA reads TGCAGTGCTAGTGTCGGGAGTGGGGAGACCCAGTACTTC.

The DNA for the CDR3 is TGTGCCTGGAGTGTAAGATTAGAGGTCAATGAGCAGTTCTTC. Translated, it gives CAWSVRLEVNEQFF. J is TRBJ2-1 and V is TRBV30; D not resolved. Trimming pared 0 bases from V and 6 bases from J, leaving 12 bases between. The V gene's germline CDR1 is GTSNPN and CDR2 SVGIG (reference sequence). The CDR3 length is 14 residues.

This clone was found many times. The chain uses TRBV7-9 and TRBJ1-4, with D perhaps matching TRBD1 (5 bases). V was shortened by 5 bases and J by 3 bases, with 13 bases between the two germline ends. Germline CDR1 and CDR2: SEHNR and FQNEAQ (reference sequence). The length of the CDR3 is 15 residues. CDR3 nucleotide sequence: TGTGCCAGCAGCCCACCGGGACTTCCTAATGAAAAACTGTTTTTT. Residues: CASSPPGLPNEKLFF.

This clone was observed many times. This chain joins TRBV6-1 and TRBJ1-4; D is perhaps TRBD1 (6 bases). CDR3 length equals 15 residues. V was pared by 10 bases and J by 6 bases, with 21 bases between. Germline-derived CDR1 and CDR2 are MNHNS and SASEGT. The CDR3 region is CATTQTGANDEKLFF. The CDR3 coding sequence is TGTGCCACCACTCAAACGGGGGCCAATGATGAAAAACTGTTTTTT.

This clone was counted ten times or more. V gene TRBV27 combines with J gene TRBJ2-3, with 15 bases that match TRBD2. CDR3 length: 17 amino acids. The germline CDR1 and CDR2 sequences are MNHEY and SMNVEV (reference sequence). With V trimmed by 7 bases and J by 2 bases, 7 bases remained unmatched. For the CDR3, the DNA is TGTGCCAGCATGGGGACTAGCGGGAGGACTCACACAGATACGCAGTATTTT. Amino acid sequence: CASMGTSGRTHTDTQYF.

The table lists this clone with many counts. This chain links TRBV5-1 with TRBJ1-2; 12 bases align to TRBD1. The CDR3 runs to 15 residues. With V trimmed by 4 bases and J by 5 bases, 6 bases remained unmatched. Germline-derived CDR1 and CDR2 are SGHRS and YFSETQ. In nucleotides, the CDR3 is TGCGCCAGCAGCCCCGGGACAGGGGGCTCTTATGGCTACACCTTC. Translation: CASSPGTGGSYGYTF. Filled out from reference TRBV5-1 and TRBJ1-2, the complete variable domain reads KAGVTQTPRYLIKTRGQQVTLSCSPISGHRSVSWYQQTPGQGLQFLFEYFSETQRNKGNFPGRFSGRQFSNSRSEMNVSTLELGDSALYLCASSPGTGGSYGYTFGSGTRLTVV.